A selection of T cell receptor beta chains follows, all from one sample in a study of T-cell reconstitution after alpha-beta-depleted transplantation in children. Each CDR3 protein gets one entry after TCRdb re-called the PCR reads with MiXCR. The sample contains over 70,000 distinct CDR3 sequences, 12% of which appear only once. This specimen was PBMCs from the stem cell graft donor, taken from the stem cell graft. The receptors originated from a human donor who donated a stem cell graft to a child with inherited bone marrow failure. Each CDR3 is given with its conserved first and last residue. D genes are given only for firm matches. A row's size may be missing; if present it is once, few, many or a size class.

>TRBV7-2|NA|TRBJ1-6|many
TGTGCCAGCAGCCGTCCCTATAATTCACCCCTCCACTTT
CASSRPYNSPLHF
>TRBV5-1|TRBD1|TRBJ2-3|many
TGCGCCAGCAGCGCCTGGACAGGGGATAAAGATACGCAGTATTTT
CASSAWTGDKDTQYF
>TRBV7-2|TRBD2|TRBJ2-3|few
TGTGCCAGCAGCTTAGGTAGCGGGAGGAGTCCAGATACGCAGTATTTT
CASSLGSGRSPDTQYF
>TRBV7-2|NA|TRBJ1-5|many
TGTGCCAGCAGCGTGACGGAGGGTCAGCCCCAGCATTTT
CASSVTEGQPQHF
>TRBV20-1|NA|TRBJ1-5|once
TGCAGTGCTACCCGGGTCGGACCGCTCAATCAGCCCCAGCATTTT
CSATRVGPLNQPQHF
>TRBV7-2|NA|TRBJ1-2|many
TGTGCCAGCAGCTTAGGGACCTCTTATGGCTACACCTTC
CASSLGTSYGYTF
>TRBV12-3/TRBV12-4|NA|TRBJ2-2|many
TGTGCCAGCCGGGATCCGAACACCGGGGAGCTGTTTTTT
CASRDPNTGELFF
>TRBV12-3/TRBV12-4|TRBD2|TRBJ2-7|few
TGTGCCAGCAGTCTAGCGGGGGGGCCAGGTCTCGAGCAGTACTTC
CASSLAGGPGLEQYF
>TRBV7-6|NA|TRBJ2-3|NA
TGTGCCAGCAGCCGGGGAGCGACCACAGATACGCAGTATTTT
CASSRGATTDTQYF
>TRBV12-3/TRBV12-4|NA|TRBJ1-1|many
TGTGCCAGCAGTTTAGCAAGTAAGGGGCGAGCTTTCTTT
CASSLASKGRAFF
>TRBV20-1|TRBD1|TRBJ1-5|many
TGCAGTGCTAGAGATGCCGAAGAGAGGGGGCGCGGAAATCAGCCCCAGCATTTT
CSARDAEERGRGNQPQHF
>TRBV21-1|NA|TRBJ1-1|NA
TGTGCCAGCAGCAAAAAGGATAGGACAGGGGGGAACACTGAAGCTTTCTTT
CASSKKDRTGGNTEAFF
>TRBV6-5|TRBD1|TRBJ1-2|many
TGTGCCAGCAGCCGACAGGGGGATTATGGCTACACCTTC
CASSRQGDYGYTF
>TRBV20-1|TRBD2|TRBJ2-7|many
TGCAGTGCTACGACTAGCGGGAGGCCTCAATACGAGCAGTACTTC
CSATTSGRPQYEQYF
>TRBV12-3/TRBV12-4|NA|TRBJ1-4|many
TGTGCCAGCAGCGGCGGGGAGTGGCGAGCTAATGAAAAACTGTTTTTT
CASSGGEWRANEKLFF
>TRBV13|NA|TRBJ1-1|many
TGTGCCAGCAGACTGCAAGGGGGATTTCATGGAACTGAAGCTTTCTTT
CASRLQGGFHGTEAFF
>TRBV7-9|TRBD1|TRBJ1-2|many
TGTGCCAGCAGCTACCTTGCAGGACAGGAGGCTGGCTACACCTTC
CASSYLAGQEAGYTF
>TRBV28|NA|TRBJ2-7|many
TGTGCCAGCAGTTCCCCTGAGGGAGGCTCCTCCTACGAGCAGTACTTC
CASSSPEGGSSYEQYF
>TRBV20-1|NA|TRBJ1-2|many
TGCAGTGCTAGTGAGGGTGTCTATGGCTACACCTTC
CSASEGVYGYTF
>TRBV5-4|NA|TRBJ2-1|many
TGTGCCAGCAGCTTGGAACAGTACAATGAGCAGTTCTTC
CASSLEQYNEQFF
>TRBV29-1|TRBD1|TRBJ2-2|few
TGCAGCGTTGACGTTCAGGGGGCAAACACCGGGGAGCTGTTTTTT
CSVDVQGANTGELFF
>TRBV7-6|TRBD2|TRBJ2-7|medium-sized
TGTGCCAGCAGCTTGGGGGGCGGGAGGGCCTTGGACGAGCAGTACTTC
CASSLGGGRALDEQYF
>TRBV18|NA|TRBJ2-1|many
TGTGCCAGCTCACCAGGGGGCGCCTACAATGAGCAGTTCTTC
CASSPGGAYNEQFF
>TRBV5-1|NA|TRBJ1-1|many
TGCGCCAGCAGCTTGCAGGGTAGGAACACTGAAGCTTTCTTT
CASSLQGRNTEAFF
>TRBV20-1|NA|TRBJ1-3|NA
TGCAGTGCCCTTCTAGGTCGAACCACCATATATTTT
CSALLGRTTIYF
>TRBV11-1|TRBD1|TRBJ2-1|many
TGTGCCAGCAGCGGGGACAGGGGGCAGCGGGGCAAATCCAATGAGCAGTTCTTC
CASSGDRGQRGKSNEQFF
>TRBV19|TRBD1|TRBJ1-6|few
TGTGCCAGTAGTATAGGCGGAGGACAGGGGGTTTCACCCCTCCACTTT
CASSIGGGQGVSPLHF
>TRBV20-1|TRBD2|TRBJ2-1|many
TGCAGTGCTAGAGTCGGGGGCGGGGGGGCCCCTGGCTCCTACAATGAGCAGTTCTTC
CSARVGGGGAPGSYNEQFF
>TRBV7-2|NA|TRBJ2-2|many
TGTGCCAGCAGCTTAGGACCCCACACCGGGGAGCTGTTTTTT
CASSLGPHTGELFF
>TRBV28|NA|TRBJ2-7|NA
TGTGCCAGCGGGGAAGGACCCTACGAGCAGTACTTC
CASGEGPYEQYF
>TRBV10-3|NA|TRBJ2-7|NA
TGTGCCATCAGTCCACGGGAGACTGGAACTTACGAGCAGTACTTC
CAISPRETGTYEQYF
>TRBV6-5|TRBD1|TRBJ1-6|many
TGTGCCAGCAGTTTGGGACAGGGATTTCGGGGGCCCCTCCACTTT
CASSLGQGFRGPLHF
>TRBV28|NA|TRBJ2-3|many
TGTGCCAGCACGCCACAGGATAGCACAGATACGCAGTATTTT
CASTPQDSTDTQYF
>TRBV7-6|TRBD2|TRBJ2-7|few
TGTGCCAGCAGCTTAGGCCCACTAGCGGGGGGGCCGATCTACGAGCAGTACTTC
CASSLGPLAGGPIYEQYF
>TRBV11-2|NA|TRBJ2-7|many
TGTGCCAGCAGCTTACCAGGGGCCTACGAGCAGTACTTC
CASSLPGAYEQYF
>TRBV5-4|NA|TRBJ2-5|few
TGTGCCAGCAGCCCCTGGGGGGCGGAAGAGACCCAGTACTTC
CASSPWGAEETQYF
>TRBV20-1|TRBD2|TRBJ2-1|many
TGCAGTGCCTACACCCCGGGCGGGGGGGTTTACAATGAGCAGTTCTTC
CSAYTPGGGVYNEQFF